The 24 T cell receptor beta chains below all came from one sample that was sequenced in a study of blood T cell repertoires in COVID-19. Sequencing was performed with immunoSEQ multiplex PCR; in TCRdb, only in-frame clones are kept and a portion is missing. This table has approximately 260,000 clones, around nine tenths appearing once. Material: peripheral blood. The receptors shown here come from a woman aged 40 to 55 who had recovered from COVID-19.

This chain's CDR3 is CASSVGQGTADTQYF. The DNA for the CDR3 is TGCGCCAGCAGCGTTGGACAGGGTACCGCAGATACGCAGTATTTT. The chain combines TRBV5-1 with TRBJ2-3; TRBD1 matches at 8 bases. Germline V CDR1 and CDR2: SGHRS, YFSETQ. This CDR3 comprises 15 residues. V gave up 4 bases and J gave up 4 bases; unmatched junction bases: 8.

The rearrangement uses TRBV7-6 and TRBJ2-5; D is perhaps TRBD2 (5 bases). V lost 5 bases, J lost 0 bases, and 13 bases lay in between. From germline, CDR1 is SGHVS and CDR2 FNYEAQ. The CDR3 contains 15 residues. Here the CDR3 DNA reads TGTGCCAGCAGCCCTAGCTTGGATTACCAAGAGACCCAGTACTTC. This gives the protein CASSPSLDYQETQYF.

This chain links TRBV30 with TRBJ1-5, with D perhaps matching TRBD1 (5 bases). Trimming shortened V by 0 bases and J by 6 bases, and 12 bases separated the two germline ends. Per germline, CDR1 GTSNPN and CDR2 SVGIG (reference sequence). The CDR3 extends over 14 amino acids. The CDR3 loop is CAWSVSGFRQPQHF. The CDR3 nucleotides read TGTGCCTGGAGTGTATCAGGGTTCCGTCAGCCCCAGCATTTT.

V is TRBV12-3 or TRBV12-4 and J is TRBJ2-7; 7 nucleotides match TRBD1. Trimming cost V 5 bases and J 5 bases; bases outside gene matches: 6. The CDR3 consists of 13 residues. As DNA, the CDR3 is TGTGCCAGCAGTCTCATGACAGGGAACGAGCAGTACTTC. Translated: CASSLMTGNEQYF.

This sequence joins TRBV7-9 and TRBJ2-5; D is ambiguous. The V end was cut by 4 bases, the J end by 1 base, with 13 bases between. The CDR3 spans 15 residues. Germline assignment: CDR1 SEHNR and CDR2 FQNEAQ (reference sequence). CDR3 in amino acids: CASSSPWPFQETQYF. The DNA of the CDR3 is TGTGCCAGCAGCTCCCCTTGGCCTTTCCAAGAGACCCAGTACTTC.

V gene TRBV14 combines with J gene TRBJ2-2; the D gene is possibly TRBD1 (7 bases). Germline values: CDR1 SGHDN, CDR2 FVKESK. CDR3 size: 16 residues. V was clipped by 3 bases and J by 6 bases, with 17 bases between them. Here the CDR3 DNA reads TGTGCCAGCAGCCACCTAACAGGGGAGGACTCCGGGGAGCTGTTTTTT. This encodes CASSHLTGEDSGELFF. The full variable domain, rest sourced from reference TRBV14 and TRBJ2-2, is EAGVTQFPSHSVIEKGQTVTLRCDPISGHDNLYWYRRVMGKEIKFLLHFVKESKQDESGMPNNRFLAERTGGTYSTLKVQPAELEDSGVYFCASSHLTGEDSGELFFGEGSRLTVL.

The chain employs TRBV5-4 and TRBJ1-2; the match to TRBD1 covers 11 bases. This CDR3 is 16 amino acids long. Germline V lookup: CDR1 SGHNT, CDR2 YYREEE (reference sequence). Trimming removed 3 bases from V and 2 bases from J; junction bases left unmatched: 6. The CDR3 loop is CASSSVDRGLNYGYTF. In DNA form, the CDR3 reads TGTGCCAGCAGCTCAGTGGACAGGGGGCTCAACTATGGCTACACCTTC.

The chain joins TRBV29-1 to TRBJ2-1; possibly TRBD2 for D (7 bases). The CDR3 consists of 14 residues. Trimming stripped 7 bases from V and 9 bases from J, with 22 bases between. Germline CDR1 SQVTM, CDR2 ANQGSEA. The CDR3 DNA follows: TGCAGCGCCCACCCAATAGACGGGGGGCGTGAGCAGTTCTTC. This codes for CSAHPIDGGREQFF.

This clone is a singleton in its sample. The chain couples TRBV5-1 to TRBJ2-1; 8 bases agree with TRBD1. V shed 2 bases, J shed 5 bases, and the junction held 6 bases outside the gene matches. CDR1 and CDR2 (germline): SGHRS, YFSETQ. The CDR3 runs to 15 residues. The CDR3 DNA reads as TGCGCCAGCAGCTTAGGGGACAGGCCTAACAATGAGCAGTTCTTC. Translated: CASSLGDRPNNEQFF. The complete variable domain, with remaining parts taken from reference TRBV5-1 and TRBJ2-1, reads KAGVTQTPRYLIKTRGQQVTLSCSPISGHRSVSWYQQTPGQGLQFLFEYFSETQRNKGNFPGRFSGRQFSNSRSEMNVSTLELGDSALYLCASSLGDRPNNEQFFGPGTRLTVL.

This clone has a single count. The J gene is TRBJ2-7, the V gene TRBV29-1, with 8 bases lining up with TRBD2. Looked up from germline, CDR1 is SQVTM and CDR2 is ANQGSEA. The ends lost 3 bases at V and 0 bases at J; junction bases unmatched: 4. The CDR3 has 14 residues. DNA for the CDR3: TGCAGCGTTGAGGGCGGGAGGAGCTCCTACGAGCAGTACTTC. Its protein product is CSVEGGRSSYEQYF.

The chain is built from TRBV7-2 and TRBJ2-7, with D hard to call. The V and J ends lost 0 bases and 0 bases respectively, with 9 bases between them. CDR1 and CDR2 from the germline V gene are SGHTA and FQGNSA. The CDR3 has 15 amino acids. The CDR3 here is CASSLATAGSYEQYF. The CDR3 region has the DNA TGTGCCAGCAGCTTAGCAACGGCAGGCTCCTACGAGCAGTACTTC.

J is TRBJ1-1 and V is TRBV12-3 or TRBV12-4; maybe TRBD1 (5 bases). Between the trimmed V and J ends, which lost 8 bases and 10 bases, there was a span of 11 bases. The CDR3 contains 10 residues. The CDR3 DNA follows: TGTGCCAGCCTCCGGGGGAGAGCTTTCTTT. It specifies CASLRGRAFF.

The gene calls are TRBV28 and TRBJ2-3; maybe TRBD1 (5 bases). Germline V gene data show CDR1 as MDHEN and CDR2 as SYDVKM. The CDR3 runs 15 residues. Trimming left V 5 bases short and J 2 bases short, with 14 bases between. CDR3 sequence (DNA): TGTGCCAGCAGTCAGGGCTTGGAGATCACAGATACGCAGTATTTT. Amino acids: CASSQGLEITDTQYF.

This clone has only one observation. This sequence joins TRBV28 and TRBJ1-5, with a possible D match to TRBD1 (6 bases). Germline V gene sequence: CDR1 MDHEN, CDR2 SYDVKM. Trimming removed 7 bases at V and 5 bases at J, with 15 bases between. CDR3 length equals 14 residues. CDR3 sequence: CASTTGGGHQPQHF. The CDR3 nucleotides are TGTGCCAGCACCACTGGGGGGGGGCATCAGCCCCAGCATTTT.

The J gene is TRBJ2-7, the V gene TRBV19, with 9 bases lining up with TRBD1. The CDR3 has 15 amino acids. The germline V gene has CDR1 LNHDA and CDR2 SQIVND (reference sequence). J lost 0 bases, V lost 4 bases, and 4 bases had no gene match. CDR3 coding DNA: TGTGCCAGTAGTACCGGGACAGGGAGCTCCTACGAGCAGTACTTC. Protein product: CASSTGTGSSYEQYF. The variable domain in full, completed from reference TRBV19 and TRBJ2-7, reads DGGITQSPKYLFRKEGQNVTLSCEQNLNHDAMYWYRQDPGQGLRLIYYSQIVNDFQKGDIAEGYSVSREKKESFPLTVTSAQKNPTAFYLCASSTGTGSSYEQYFGPGTRLTVT.

V gene TRBV29-1 combines with J gene TRBJ2-1, with D perhaps matching TRBD2 (7 bases). Deletions cut 4 bases from V and 3 bases from J, with 25 bases between. Per the germline V gene, CDR1 is SQVTM and CDR2 is ANQGSEA. The CDR3 runs 18 residues. The CDR3 protein is CSVVPAGRRRGGYNEQFF. In DNA, the CDR3 is TGCAGCGTTGTCCCCGCCGGTCGGAGGAGGGGGGGCTACAATGAGCAGTTCTTC.

The V call is TRBV7-3, the J call TRBJ2-5; tentatively, D is TRBD2 (6 bases). V was trimmed by 0 bases and J by 0 bases, leaving 8 bases between them. The CDR3 has 15 residues. Germline V gene lookup returns CDR1 SGHTA and CDR2 FQGTGA. The CDR3 DNA follows: TGTGCCAGCAGCTTAACCGGGGGAGACCAAGAGACCCAGTACTTC. Amino acids: CASSLTGGDQETQYF.

V is TRBV19 and J is TRBJ1-3; 7 bases are shared with TRBD1. This CDR3 has 17 residues. With 3 bases clipped from V and 0 bases from J, the junction kept 8 bases outside the gene matches. CDR1 and CDR2 from the germline V gene are LNHDA and SQIVND (reference sequence). The CDR3 reads CASSMAMTGSSGNTIYF. CDR3 sequence (DNA): TGTGCCAGTAGTATGGCTATGACAGGGAGCTCTGGAAACACCATATATTTT.

The chain joins TRBV6-5 to TRBJ2-5, with a possible D match to TRBD1 (5 bases). This CDR3 spans 14 amino acids. CDR1 is MNHEY, CDR2 SVGAGI, per germline. The V end lost 2 bases, the J end lost 5 bases, and 12 bases lay between the germline ends. The CDR3 here is CASSYPGPRETQYF. The CDR3 DNA follows: TGTGCCAGCAGTTACCCAGGGCCCCGGGAGACCCAGTACTTC.

V is TRBV11-2 and J is TRBJ2-3, with D possibly being TRBD2 (6 bases). CDR3 length: 14 amino acids. Per germline, CDR1 SGHAT and CDR2 FQNNGV. V lost 3 bases and J 2 bases, leaving 9 bases between the germline ends. The DNA of the CDR3 is TGTGCCAGCAGCTTCGGACTAACCACAGATACGCAGTATTTT. It codes for CASSFGLTTDTQYF.

This clone has just one count. J is TRBJ1-1 and V is TRBV5-1; tentatively, D is TRBD1 (6 bases). Germline V gene sequence: CDR1 SGHRS, CDR2 YFSETQ. Trimming cost V 4 bases and J 4 bases, with 17 bases left between them. This CDR3 has 15 amino acids. CDR3 nucleotides: TGCGCCAGCAGCCGATCGACAGGTTGGGGCACTGAAGCTTTCTTT. Translated, it gives CASSRSTGWGTEAFF.

The chain is built from TRBV4-3 and TRBJ2-1; no clear D gene. This CDR3 has 16 residues. Germline CDR1 LGHNA, CDR2 YSLEER. Trimming took 0 bases from V and 0 from J, leaving 9 bases between them. CDR3 sequence: CASSQDPADSYNEQFF. The CDR3 DNA is TGCGCCAGCAGCCAAGACCCGGCGGACTCCTACAATGAGCAGTTCTTC.

CDR3 coding DNA: TGTGCCAGCCACCGGAGCCGGGACAGGGTTGGAAACACTGAAGCTTTCTTT. This gives the protein CASHRSRDRVGNTEAFF. The V and J genes are TRBV11-2 and TRBJ1-1; 9 bases are a match to TRBD1. The CDR3 covers 17 residues. J was trimmed by 2 bases and V by 8 bases; bases with no gene match: 15. The V gene's germline CDR1 is SGHAT and CDR2 FQNNGV.

The V call is TRBV5-1, the J call TRBJ1-2, with D possibly being TRBD1 (6 bases). Germline CDR1 and CDR2: SGHRS and YFSETQ. V lost 0 bases and J lost 0, with 12 bases in between. The CDR3 contains 16 residues. CDR3 residues: CASSLGLQGTNYGYTF. The CDR3 DNA reads TGCGCCAGCAGCTTGGGGCTTCAGGGGACTAACTATGGCTACACCTTC.